Reported below is one T cell receptor (beta chain). No antigen is known for it. This record comes from a study of OX40 agonist ivuxolimab in advanced cancers. Study information: The dose-escalation cohort had hepatocellular carcinoma, melanoma, renal cell or head and neck cancer.

Study-level points and caveats: The CD4+ and CD8+ T cells in the blood had expanded clonally by week 6 at 0.1 to 3.0 mg/kg. Patients with a partial response at 0.1-3.0 mg/kg had among the lowest clonal expansion.

Clones were sequenced by immunoSEQ multiplex PCR, and TCRdb holds only the in-frame ones, with some missing. The sample has 80,000 to 100,000 clones; around 85% are singletons. Trimming pared 4 bases from V and 2 bases from J, leaving 17 bases between. The CDR3 has 16 residues. Germline CDR1 and CDR2: LNHDA and SQIVND (reference sequence). This sample comprised CD4+ or CD8+ T cells sorted from blood, obtained in a trial of the OX40 agonist ivuxolimab. The chain recombines TRBV19 with TRBJ2-5; D is possibly TRBD2 (7 bases). The TCR comes from an adult with an advanced solid tumor such as melanoma, head and neck, liver or kidney cancer. CDR3 DNA sequence: TGTGCCAGTAGTACCTTTGGGGGAGGGGGTCAAGAGACCCAGTACTTC. Amino acid sequence: CASSTFGGGGQETQYF.